The entry below describes one TCR beta chain. As yet, its antigen is unknown. Repertoires were generated with immunoSEQ multiplex PCR, while TCRdb's copy carries only in-frame clones and drops some. Among approximately 52,000 clones listed, 60% to 85% were seen once. The CDR3 sequence is 13 residues long. Germline CDR1 SGHTA, CDR2 FQGNSA. V was clipped by 7 bases and J by 5 bases, with 11 bases between them. This sample stems from a study of a mutant IDH1 vaccine in newly diagnosed glioma. Study summary: Following radiotherapy alone, or alongside temozolomide cycles, vaccination was started after an interval of 4-6 weeks. Visit V12 was scheduled at week 35 and visit V13 at week 47.

The sample's time point: week 47, end of study. Vaccination used 300 ug of mutant IDH1 20-mer peptide per dose, with topical imiquimod. Eight vaccinations went to patients in weeks 1, 3, 5, 7, 11, 15, 19, 23. The chain joins TRBV7-2 to TRBJ2-2; the D gene could be TRBD1 or TRBD2 (6 bases each). Sequences were derived from PBMCs, sampled from a glioma patient whose treatment included an IDH1 peptide vaccine. The receptor was isolated from a woman aged 40 to 49 with glioma. Some clones in this sample may be carry-over from other donors' samples. The DNA for the CDR3 is TGTGCCAGCAAGGGGGGTATAACCGGGGAGCTGTTTTTT. Encoded protein: CASKGGITGELFF. The full variable domain, rest sourced from reference TRBV7-2 and TRBJ2-2, is GAGVSQSPSNKVTEKGKDVELRCDPISGHTALYWYRQSLGQGLEFLIYFQGNSAPDKSGLPSDRFSAERTGGSVSTLTIQRTQQEDSAVYLCASKGGITGELFFGEGSRLTVL.